The 18 T cell receptor beta chains reported below all come from one sample, sequenced in a study of blood T cell repertoires in COVID-19. Using immunoSEQ multiplex PCR, the repertoire was profiled, and TCRdb retains in-frame clones only, with some absent. The sample has 130,000 to 150,000 clones, 65% to 80% seen once. Sequencing input: peripheral blood. These receptors all come from a man aged 55 to 70 with acute or convalescent COVID-19.

J is TRBJ1-2 and V is TRBV6-5, with TRBD1 matching over 7 bases. This CDR3 region has 14 residues. V lost 6 bases to trimming and J lost 5 bases; unmatched junction nucleotides: 9. Germline CDR1 and CDR2: MNHEY and SVGAGI. The CDR3 coding sequence is TGTGCCAGCAGACCGACAGGGTTTGAGTATGGCTACACCTTC. This gives the protein CASRPTGFEYGYTF.

The rearrangement uses TRBV18 and TRBJ1-2; D call uncertain. Germline assignment: CDR1 KGHSH and CDR2 LQKENI. This CDR3 is built from 13 residues. The V and J ends lost 6 bases and 4 bases respectively, with 12 bases between them. CDR3 amino acids: CASSPGRVYGYTF. The CDR3 nucleotides read TGTGCCAGCTCCCCCGGTCGGGTCTATGGCTACACCTTC. Complete variable domain (other parts from reference TRBV18 and TRBJ1-2): NAGVMQNPRHLVRRRGQEARLRCSPMKGHSHVYWYRQLPEEGLKFMVYLQKENIIDESGMPKERFSAEFPKEGPSILRIQQVVRGDSAAYFCASSPGRVYGYTFGSGTRLTVV.

The chain links TRBV1 to TRBJ1-2; TRBD1 was called by the table and not checked on the DNA. TRBV1 is a recognized pseudogene. CDR3 length equals 19 residues. The CDR3 sequence is CTSSQVPVWTGREVNGYTF. CDR3 DNA sequence: TGCACCAGCAGCCAAGTCCCAGTGTGGACAGGGAGGGAAGTCAACGGCTACACCTTC.

This chain uses TRBV7-8 with TRBJ1-5, with D possibly matching TRBD1 (5 bases). CDR1 and CDR2 from the germline V gene are SGHVS and FQNEAQ. Trimming left V 5 bases short and J 6 bases short, with 17 bases between. This CDR3 region has 15 residues. Written as DNA, the CDR3 is TGTGCCAGCAGCATGTCAGGGCGCTTAGGTCAGCCCCAGCATTTT. Its translation: CASSMSGRLGQPQHF.

The CDR3 protein is CASSATGADGYTF. The CDR3 DNA reads as TGCGCCAGCAGCGCCACAGGGGCGGATGGCTACACCTTC. J is TRBJ1-2 and V is TRBV5-1; TRBD1 matches at 7 bases. V lost 4 bases and J lost 6; bases outside the gene matches: 6. CDR3 length: 13 residues. Germline CDR1 is SGHRS and CDR2 is YFSETQ.

V and J are TRBV28 and TRBJ2-1, with D perhaps matching TRBD2 (6 bases). CDR1 MDHEN and CDR2 SYDVKM come from the germline V gene. Trimming stripped 11 bases from V and 2 bases from J, with 13 bases between. The CDR3 loop spans 13 amino acids. DNA for the CDR3: TGTGCCGGTGGAGGGAGGACCTACAATGAGCAGTTCTTC. It encodes CAGGGRTYNEQFF.

The chain links TRBV4-3 to TRBJ1-3, with unresolved D. The V end lost 0 bases, the J end lost 2 bases, and 8 bases lay between the germline ends. This CDR3 is built from 15 residues. CDR1 LGHNA and CDR2 YSLEER come from the germline V gene. CDR3 DNA sequence: TGCGCCAGCAGCCAAGATCCCTTAACTGGAAACACCATATATTTT. Its translation is CASSQDPLTGNTIYF.

As to this clone: The same CDR3 also results from other DNA sequences found in this sample. CDR3 region: CATSRDRGNNQPQHF. The CDR3 coding sequence is TGTGCCACCAGCAGAGACAGGGGCAACAATCAGCCCCAGCATTTT. The chain uses TRBV15 and TRBJ1-5; D is possibly TRBD1 (6 bases). The germline gives CDR1 LNHNV, CDR2 YYDKDF (reference sequence). The CDR3 consists of 15 residues. The germline V and J ends were trimmed by 0 bases and 3 bases, with 9 bases remaining between them. The full variable domain, rest sourced from reference TRBV15 and TRBJ1-5, is DAMVIQNPRYQVTQFGKPVTLSCSQTLNHNVMYWYQQKSSQAPKLLFHYYDKDFNNEADTPDNFQSRRPNTSFCFLDIRSPGLGDTAMYLCATSRDRGNNQPQHFGDGTRLSIL.

The table lists this clone with a count of one. CDR3 nucleotides: TGCGCCAGCAGCCAGACCCGGACAGAGGGGAATTCACCCCTCCACTTT. Translation: CASSQTRTEGNSPLHF. This sequence joins TRBV4-3 and TRBJ1-6, with a weak D call TRBD1 (6 bases). V lost 3 bases and J lost 7, with 16 bases in between. The CDR3 runs 16 residues. Germline-derived CDR1 and CDR2 are LGHNA and YSLEER.

The J gene is TRBJ2-1, the V gene TRBV3-1 (or the pseudogene TRBV3-2), with 8 nucleotides matching TRBD2. This CDR3 has 15 amino acids. Per the germline V gene, CDR1 is LGHDT and CDR2 is YNNKEL (reference sequence). V was clipped by 5 bases and J by 5 bases; unmatched bases: 8. The CDR3 DNA is TGTGCCAGCAGCACGAGCGGGAGAATCAACAATGAGCAGTTCTTC. It yields the protein CASSTSGRINNEQFF.

This clone turned up a few times. The rearrangement joins TRBV5-1 to TRBJ1-2, with 9 positions matching TRBD1. The CDR3 sequence is 17 residues long. V lost 5 bases to trimming and J lost 8 bases; unmatched junction nucleotides: 19. In germline, CDR1 is SGHRS, CDR2 YFSETQ. The CDR3 sequence is CASSSGTGFLDPKGYTF. The CDR3 DNA reads as TGCGCCAGCAGTTCCGGGACAGGGTTTTTAGACCCTAAGGGCTACACCTTC.

The gene calls are TRBV7-2 and TRBJ1-2; tentatively, D is TRBD1 (6 bases). CDR3 length equals 14 residues. CDR1 and CDR2 from the germline V gene are SGHTA and FQGNSA. Trimming removed 4 bases at V and 4 bases at J, with 13 bases between. The chain's CDR3 is CASSSGGGRYGYTF. The CDR3 DNA follows: TGTGCCAGCAGCTCGGGGGGGGGCCGCTATGGCTACACCTTC.

This clone occurred a few times. This chain joins TRBV6-2 or TRBV6-3 and TRBJ2-7; 9 nucleotides line up with TRBD2. V gave up 4 bases and J gave up 5 bases; unmatched junction bases: 3. The CDR3 loop spans 13 amino acids. Germline loops: CDR1 MNHEY, CDR2 SVGEGT. The CDR3 coding sequence is TGTGCCAGCAGTTTGGCTAGCGGGAACGAGCAGTACTTC. Translation: CASSLASGNEQYF.

V usage is TRBV28 and J usage is TRBJ1-4, with D perhaps matching TRBD1 (6 bases). This CDR3 is 19 amino acids long. V was shortened by 5 bases and J by 1 base, with 23 bases between the two germline ends. Germline CDR1 reads MDHEN; CDR2 reads SYDVKM. DNA of the CDR3: TGTGCCAGCAGTCCAATAGGGGTCGGGGGGGCCCAAACTAATGAAAAACTGTTTTTT. Residues: CASSPIGVGGAQTNEKLFF.

The chain couples TRBV27 to TRBJ2-1; weak D call: TRBD2 (5 bases). From germline, CDR1 is MNHEY and CDR2 SMNVEV (reference sequence). V gave up 8 bases and J gave up 4 bases, with 18 bases separating them. This CDR3 comprises 15 residues. The CDR3 nucleotides read TGTGCCAGCCGAACAAGGTGGGAGCGGTACAATGAGCAGTTCTTC. The encoded protein is CASRTRWERYNEQFF.

The sample holds one count of this clone. The chain joins TRBV5-4 to TRBJ2-4; tentative D call: TRBD1 (6 bases). V was pared by 4 bases and J by 4 bases, with 12 bases between. Germline CDR1 reads SGHNT; CDR2 reads YYREEE (reference sequence). This CDR3 contains 14 residues. CDR3 DNA sequence: TGTGCCAGCAGCGATACAGGGCCGAAAAACATTCAGTACTTC. Residues: CASSDTGPKNIQYF.

The chain links TRBV7-9 to TRBJ2-3; D possibly corresponds to TRBD2 (5 bases). The germline V gene has CDR1 SEHNR and CDR2 FQNEAQ (reference sequence). The V end was cut by 4 bases, the J end by 3 bases, with 11 bases between. The CDR3 is 14 residues long. The CDR3 region is CASSSGGQTDTQYF. CDR3 coding DNA: TGTGCCAGCAGCTCCGGAGGTCAGACAGATACGCAGTATTTT. Based on the CDR3 plus reference TRBV7-9 and TRBJ2-3, the full variable domain is DTGVSQNPRHKITKRGQNVTFRCDPISEHNRLYWYRQTLGQGPEFLTYFQNEAQLEKSRLLSDRFSAERPKGSFSTLEIQRTEQGDSAMYLCASSSGGQTDTQYFGPGTRLTVL.

This clone occurred a few times. The DNA for the CDR3 is TGTGCCATCAGTGAAACAGGGAGTCATAATTCACCCCTCCACTTT. This translates into CAISETGSHNSPLHF. V gene TRBV10-3 combines with J gene TRBJ1-6; possible D gene TRBD1, 6 bases. The CDR3 runs 15 residues. Deletions cut 3 bases from V and 5 bases from J, with 11 bases between. Germline V gives CDR1 ENHRY, CDR2 SYGVKD.